This is a list of T cell receptor beta chains from one sample in a study of shared clonotypes between healthy human individuals. Clones were read by immunoSEQ multiplex PCR, and TCRdb kept only the in-frame ones, dropping some. The table has over a million clones, around 95% seen once. The sequencing input was naive CD4+ T cells sorted from blood. All receptors derive from a man under 40 in good health. Both conserved end residues are part of each CDR3. A D gene is named only where the DNA matches it firmly. A clone size is listed for some rows: how often the clone was seen (once, few, many), or a class if it is expanded.

j_call,clone_size,v_call,d_call,cdr3_aa,cdr3_nt
TRBJ2-7,.,TRBV13,TRBD2,CASSRTASPGLAGPYEQYF,TGTGCCAGCAGCCGAACCGCATCTCCGGGACTAGCGGGTCCCTACGAGCAGTACTTC
TRBJ2-1,.,TRBV14,.,CASSQGILVSYNEQFF,TGTGCCAGCAGCCAAGGGATCCTCGTCTCCTACAATGAGCAGTTCTTC
TRBJ1-2,.,TRBV9,TRBD1,CASSARTGSNYGYTF,TGTGCCAGCAGCGCCCGGACAGGATCTAACTATGGCTACACCTTC
TRBJ1-4,.,TRBV7-9,.,CASSFRVNEKLFF,TGTGCCAGCAGCTTCAGGGTTAATGAAAAACTGTTTTTT
TRBJ2-7,.,TRBV30,.,CAWSGEGGVYEQYF,TGTGCCTGGAGTGGAGAGGGGGGAGTCTACGAGCAGTACTTC
TRBJ1-1,once,TRBV18,.,CASSPMGANTEAFF,TGTGCCAGCTCACCAATGGGGGCGAACACTGAAGCTTTCTTT
TRBJ1-1,.,TRBV6-5,.,CASGITEAFF,TGTGCCAGCGGGATCACTGAAGCTTTCTTT
TRBJ2-1,.,TRBV19,TRBD1,CASSTGQGNWEQFF,TGTGCCAGTAGTACTGGACAGGGAAACTGGGAGCAGTTCTTC
TRBJ2-7,.,TRBV28,TRBD1,CASSLYRGYEQYF,TGTGCCAGCAGTTTATACAGGGGCTACGAGCAGTACTTC
TRBJ2-7,.,TRBV7-8,.,CASMKEGGYPGEQYF,TGTGCCAGCATGAAAGAGGGGGGGTACCCCGGGGAGCAGTACTTC
TRBJ2-7,.,TRBV5-1,.,CASSLEVGTYEQYF,TGCGCCAGCAGCTTGGAGGTGGGGACCTACGAGCAGTACTTC
TRBJ2-5,.,TRBV29-1,TRBD2,CSVSIPLASKETQYF,TGCAGCGTCTCCATTCCACTAGCGTCAAAAGAGACCCAGTACTTC
TRBJ2-2,.,TRBV29-1,.,CSVRVGVTGELFF,TGCAGCGTGAGAGTTGGGGTGACCGGGGAGCTGTTTTTT
TRBJ2-2,.,TRBV9,.,CASSVHQTNTGELFF,TGTGCCAGCAGCGTGCACCAGACGAACACCGGGGAGCTGTTTTTT
TRBJ2-5,.,TRBV5-1,.,CASSSERSLGWETQYF,TGCGCCAGCAGCTCGGAGCGGAGCTTGGGGTGGGAGACCCAGTACTTC
TRBJ2-7,.,TRBV7-2,TRBD2,CASSLGLAGGPRYEQYF,TGTGCCAGCAGCTTAGGTTTAGCGGGAGGCCCCAGGTACGAGCAGTACTTC